The text below deals with one T cell receptor beta chain. Authors' processing steps: Reference gene primer amplification yielded estimated nucleated cell counts. Assay used: immunoSEQ multiplex PCR; TCRdb lists only in-frame clones, some missing. The V and J calls and clone size were taken over from that table, and D and trimming were inferred from the DNA. This sample has just over 200,000 clones; about 78% occur once, and the top ten carry less than 6%. V gave up 5 bases and J gave up 8 bases, with 15 bases separating them. The CDR3 loop spans 13 amino acids. This sample is drawn from a study of blood T cell repertoires in COVID-19. Study details: COVID-19 samples, acute and convalescent, were from the United States, Italy and Spain. T cells, B-cell-depleted T cells, or PBMCs provided the cDNA or gDNA that served as material.

Sequencing was done on a sample of peripheral blood. The receptor's source is a woman aged 70-85 years with acute or convalescent COVID-19. This sequence joins TRBV12-3 or TRBV12-4 and TRBJ1-2; D gene uncertain. The CDR3 here is CASSHPRGWGYTF. The CDR3 region has the DNA TGTGCCAGCAGTCACCCTCGGGGATGGGGCTACACCTTC.